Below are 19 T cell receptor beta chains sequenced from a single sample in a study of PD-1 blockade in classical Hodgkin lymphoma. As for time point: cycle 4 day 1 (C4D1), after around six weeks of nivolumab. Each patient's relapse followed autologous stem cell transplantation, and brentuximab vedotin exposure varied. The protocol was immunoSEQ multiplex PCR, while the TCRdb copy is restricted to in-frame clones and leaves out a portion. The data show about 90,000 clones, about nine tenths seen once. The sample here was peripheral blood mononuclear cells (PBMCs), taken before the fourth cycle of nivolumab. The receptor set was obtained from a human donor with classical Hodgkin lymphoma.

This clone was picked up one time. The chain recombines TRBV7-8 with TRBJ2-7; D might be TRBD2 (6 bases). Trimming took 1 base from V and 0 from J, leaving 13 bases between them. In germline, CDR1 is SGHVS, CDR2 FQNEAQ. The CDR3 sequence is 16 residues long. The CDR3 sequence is CASSLEAAGISYEQYF. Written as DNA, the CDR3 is TGTGCCAGCAGCTTAGAAGCGGCGGGGATCTCCTACGAGCAGTACTTC.

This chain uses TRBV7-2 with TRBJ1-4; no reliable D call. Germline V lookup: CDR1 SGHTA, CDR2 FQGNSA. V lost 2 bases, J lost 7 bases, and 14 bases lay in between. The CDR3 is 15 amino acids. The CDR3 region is CASSLRTGLGEKLFF. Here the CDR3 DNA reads TGTGCCAGCAGCTTAAGAACGGGCCTCGGTGAAAAACTGTTTTTT.

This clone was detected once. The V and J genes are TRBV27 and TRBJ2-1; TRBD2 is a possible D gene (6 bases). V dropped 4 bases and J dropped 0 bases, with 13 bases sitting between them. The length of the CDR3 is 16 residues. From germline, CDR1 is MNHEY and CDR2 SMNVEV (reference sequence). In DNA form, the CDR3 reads TGTGCCAGCAGTTCGGAACGGGGGAGCTCCTACAATGAGCAGTTCTTC. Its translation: CASSSERGSSYNEQFF.

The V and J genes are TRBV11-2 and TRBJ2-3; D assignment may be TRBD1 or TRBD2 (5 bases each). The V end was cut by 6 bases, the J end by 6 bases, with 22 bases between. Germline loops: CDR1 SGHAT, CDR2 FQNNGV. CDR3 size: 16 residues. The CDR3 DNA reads TGTGCCAGCAGATCCCACCCCATAAGAGGGGTCGATACGCAGTATTTT. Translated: CASRSHPIRGVDTQYF.

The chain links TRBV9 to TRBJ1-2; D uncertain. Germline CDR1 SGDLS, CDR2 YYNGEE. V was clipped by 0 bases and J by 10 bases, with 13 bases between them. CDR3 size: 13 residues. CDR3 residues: CASSVDGEGVYTF. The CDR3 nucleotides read TGTGCCAGCAGCGTAGATGGAGAAGGAGTCTACACCTTC.

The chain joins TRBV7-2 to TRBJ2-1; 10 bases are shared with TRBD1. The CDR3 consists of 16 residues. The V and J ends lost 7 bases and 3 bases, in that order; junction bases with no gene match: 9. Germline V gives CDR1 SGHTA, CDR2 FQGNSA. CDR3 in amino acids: CASIPPGQGDYNEQFF. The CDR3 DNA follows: TGTGCCAGCATCCCCCCCGGACAGGGGGACTACAATGAGCAGTTCTTC.

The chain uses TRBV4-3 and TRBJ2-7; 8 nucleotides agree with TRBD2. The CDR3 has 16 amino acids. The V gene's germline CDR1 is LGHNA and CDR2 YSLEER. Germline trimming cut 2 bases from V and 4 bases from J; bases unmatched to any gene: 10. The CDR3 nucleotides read TGCGCCAGCAGCCAAAGGAGCCTAGCGGGCGCATACGAGCAGTACTTC. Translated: CASSQRSLAGAYEQYF.

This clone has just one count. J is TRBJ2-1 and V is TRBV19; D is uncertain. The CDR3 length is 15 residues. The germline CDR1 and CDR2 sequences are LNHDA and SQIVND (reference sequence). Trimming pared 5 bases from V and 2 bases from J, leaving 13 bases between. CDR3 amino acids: CASSQGRTAYNEQFF. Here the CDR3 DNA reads TGTGCCAGTAGTCAAGGACGGACGGCCTACAATGAGCAGTTCTTC. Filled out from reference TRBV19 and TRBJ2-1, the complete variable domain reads DGGITQSPKYLFRKEGQNVTLSCEQNLNHDAMYWYRQDPGQGLRLIYYSQIVNDFQKGDIAEGYSVSREKKESFPLTVTSAQKNPTAFYLCASSQGRTAYNEQFFGPGTRLTVL.

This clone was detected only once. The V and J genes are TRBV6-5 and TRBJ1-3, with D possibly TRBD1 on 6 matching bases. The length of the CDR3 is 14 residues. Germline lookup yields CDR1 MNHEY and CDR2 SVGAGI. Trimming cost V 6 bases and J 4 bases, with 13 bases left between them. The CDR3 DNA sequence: TGTGCCAGCAGACGGACAGTGTCCGGAAACACCATATATTTT. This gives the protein CASRRTVSGNTIYF.

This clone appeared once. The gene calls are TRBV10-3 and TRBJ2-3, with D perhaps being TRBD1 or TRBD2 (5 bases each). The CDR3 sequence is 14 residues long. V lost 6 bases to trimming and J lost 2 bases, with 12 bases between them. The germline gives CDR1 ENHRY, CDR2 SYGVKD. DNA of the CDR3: TGTGCCATCAGACCGGGACCCAACACAGATACGCAGTATTTT. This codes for CAIRPGPNTDTQYF.

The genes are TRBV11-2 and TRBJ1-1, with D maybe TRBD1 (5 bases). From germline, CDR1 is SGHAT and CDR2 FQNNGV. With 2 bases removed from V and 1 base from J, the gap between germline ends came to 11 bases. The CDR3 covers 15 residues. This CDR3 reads CASSLLVGANTEAFF. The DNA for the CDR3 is TGTGCCAGCAGCTTATTGGTTGGGGCGAACACTGAAGCTTTCTTT.

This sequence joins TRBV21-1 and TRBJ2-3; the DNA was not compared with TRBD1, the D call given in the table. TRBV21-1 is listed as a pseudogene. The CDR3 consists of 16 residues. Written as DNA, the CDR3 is TGTGCCAGCGAGCAGGGGGCCGTAACTAGCACAGATACGCAGTATTTT. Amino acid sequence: CASEQGAVTSTDTQYF.

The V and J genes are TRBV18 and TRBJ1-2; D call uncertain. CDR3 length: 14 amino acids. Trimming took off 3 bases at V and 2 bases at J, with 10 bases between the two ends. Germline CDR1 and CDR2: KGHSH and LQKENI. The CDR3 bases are TGTGCCAGCTCACCGATGGGGTTGAACTATGGCTACACCTTC. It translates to CASSPMGLNYGYTF.

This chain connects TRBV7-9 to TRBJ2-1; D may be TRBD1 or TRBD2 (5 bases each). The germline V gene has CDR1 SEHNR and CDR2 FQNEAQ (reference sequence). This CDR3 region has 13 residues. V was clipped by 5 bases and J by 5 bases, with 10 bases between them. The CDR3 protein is CASSTGPNNEQFF. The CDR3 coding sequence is TGTGCCAGCAGCACGGGACCAAACAATGAGCAGTTCTTC.

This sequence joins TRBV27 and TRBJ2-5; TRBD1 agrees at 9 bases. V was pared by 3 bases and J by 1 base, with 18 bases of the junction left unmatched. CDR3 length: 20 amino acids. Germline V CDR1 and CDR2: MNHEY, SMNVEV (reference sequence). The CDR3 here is CASSFCSFGTGCVSQETQYF. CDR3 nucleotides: TGTGCCAGCAGTTTCTGCAGTTTCGGGACAGGGTGTGTAAGCCAAGAGACCCAGTACTTC.

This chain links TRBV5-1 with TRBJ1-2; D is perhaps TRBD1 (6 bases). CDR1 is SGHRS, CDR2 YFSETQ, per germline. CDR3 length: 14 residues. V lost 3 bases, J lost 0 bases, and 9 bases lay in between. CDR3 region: CASSSQGTNYGYTF. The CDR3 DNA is TGCGCCAGCAGCTCTCAGGGGACTAACTATGGCTACACCTTC.

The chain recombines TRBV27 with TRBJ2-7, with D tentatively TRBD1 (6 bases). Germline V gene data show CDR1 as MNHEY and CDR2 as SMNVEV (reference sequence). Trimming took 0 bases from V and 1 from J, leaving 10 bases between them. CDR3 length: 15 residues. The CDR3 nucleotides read TGTGCCAGCAGTTTATCCTCGACAGGTTCCTACGAGCAGTACTTC. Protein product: CASSLSSTGSYEQYF.

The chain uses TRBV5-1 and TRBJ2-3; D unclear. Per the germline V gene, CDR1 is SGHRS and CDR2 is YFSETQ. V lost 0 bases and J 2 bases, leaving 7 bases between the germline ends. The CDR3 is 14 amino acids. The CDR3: CASSLEQFTDTQYF. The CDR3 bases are TGCGCCAGCAGCTTGGAACAGTTCACAGATACGCAGTATTTT.

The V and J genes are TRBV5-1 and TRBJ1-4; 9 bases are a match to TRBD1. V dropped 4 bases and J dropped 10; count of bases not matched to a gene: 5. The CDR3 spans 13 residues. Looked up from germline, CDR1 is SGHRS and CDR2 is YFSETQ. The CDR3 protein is CASSEDRGGKLFF. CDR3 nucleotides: TGCGCCAGCAGCGAGGACAGGGGCGGAAAACTGTTTTTT.